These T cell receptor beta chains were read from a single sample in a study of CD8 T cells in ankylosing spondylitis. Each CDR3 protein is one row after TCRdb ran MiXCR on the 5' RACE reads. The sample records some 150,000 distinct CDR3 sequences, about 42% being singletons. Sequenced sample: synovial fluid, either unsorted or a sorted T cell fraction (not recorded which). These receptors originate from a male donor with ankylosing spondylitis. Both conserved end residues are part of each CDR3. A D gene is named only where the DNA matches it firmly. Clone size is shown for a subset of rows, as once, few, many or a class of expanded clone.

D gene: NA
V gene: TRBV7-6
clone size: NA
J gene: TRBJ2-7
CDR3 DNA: TGTGCCAGCAGCCCCTACACCCGGCGGTACTACGAGCAGTACTTC
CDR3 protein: CASSPYTRRYYEQYF

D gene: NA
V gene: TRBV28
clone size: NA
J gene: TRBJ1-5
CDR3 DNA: TGTGCCAGCAGTAGCTTCGGGGCCAATCAGCCCCAGCATTTT
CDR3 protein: CASSSFGANQPQHF

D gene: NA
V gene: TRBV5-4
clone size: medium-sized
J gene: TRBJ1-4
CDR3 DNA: TGTGCCAGCAGCTTCAGGGGTGAAAAACTGTTTTTT
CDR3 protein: CASSFRGEKLFF

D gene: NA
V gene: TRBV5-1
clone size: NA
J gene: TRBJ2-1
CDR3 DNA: TGCGCCAGCGCGTCCAACAATGAGCAGTTCTTC
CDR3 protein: CASASNNEQFF

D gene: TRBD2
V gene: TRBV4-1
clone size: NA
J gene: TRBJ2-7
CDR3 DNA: TGCGCCAGCAGCCAGAGCCCCCCAGGCGGGAGCGGATACGAGCAGTACTTC
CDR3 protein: CASSQSPPGGSGYEQYF

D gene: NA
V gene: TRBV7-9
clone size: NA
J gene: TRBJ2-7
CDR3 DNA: TGTGCCAGCAGTGGCCCTCCCGACAGAAACTACGAGCAGTACTTC
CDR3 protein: CASSGPPDRNYEQYF

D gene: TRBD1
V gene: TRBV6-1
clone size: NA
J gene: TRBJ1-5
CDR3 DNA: TGTGCCAGCAGTGAAAAAGGGGGCCGGGCCCAGCCCCAGCATTTT
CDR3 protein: CASSEKGGRAQPQHF

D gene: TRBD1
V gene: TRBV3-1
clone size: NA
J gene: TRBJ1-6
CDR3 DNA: TGTGCCAGCTGCCCGCGACAGGGGTTCGATTCACCCCTCCACTTT
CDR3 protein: CASCPRQGFDSPLHF

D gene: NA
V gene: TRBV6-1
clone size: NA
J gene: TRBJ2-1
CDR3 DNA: TGTGCCAGCAGTGAAGCTGTCTCCTACAATGAGCAGTTCTTC
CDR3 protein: CASSEAVSYNEQFF

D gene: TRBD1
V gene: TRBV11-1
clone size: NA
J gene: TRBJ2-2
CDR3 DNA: TGTGCCAGCAGCCCCCCCGGGACAGGGGGACTCACCACCGGGGAGCTGTTTTTT
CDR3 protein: CASSPPGTGGLTTGELFF

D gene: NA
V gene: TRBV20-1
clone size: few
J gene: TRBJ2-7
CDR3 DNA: TGCAGTGCTAGAGATCCTTTATGGTACGAGCAGTACTTC
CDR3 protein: CSARDPLWYEQYF

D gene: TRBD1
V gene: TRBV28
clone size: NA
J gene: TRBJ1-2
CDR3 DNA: TGTGCCAGCCGTGACAGGGGGTCTTATGGCTACACCTTC
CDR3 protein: CASRDRGSYGYTF

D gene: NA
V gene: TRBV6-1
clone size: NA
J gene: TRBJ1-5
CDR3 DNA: TGTGCCAGCAACACCGCAGGGCATAGCAATCAGCCCCAGCATTTT
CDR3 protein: CASNTAGHSNQPQHF

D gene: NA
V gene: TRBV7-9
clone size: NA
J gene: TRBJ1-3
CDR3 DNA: TGTGCCAGCAGCTTCACGGGGATTACCACCATATATTTT
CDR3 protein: CASSFTGITTIYF

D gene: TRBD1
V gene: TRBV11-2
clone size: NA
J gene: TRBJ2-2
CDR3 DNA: TGTGCCAGCACTAGACAGGGTGACTCTCTTCCCATTAACACCGGGGAGCTGTTTTTT
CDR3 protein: CASTRQGDSLPINTGELFF

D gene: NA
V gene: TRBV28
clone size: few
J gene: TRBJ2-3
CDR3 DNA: TGTGCCAGCAGTTGGGACGGAGCAGATACGCAGTATTTT
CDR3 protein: CASSWDGADTQYF

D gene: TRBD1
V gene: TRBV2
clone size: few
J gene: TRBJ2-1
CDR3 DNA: TGTGCCAGGGATAGACAGGGGGGCAATGAGCAGTTCTTC
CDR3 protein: CARDRQGGNEQFF

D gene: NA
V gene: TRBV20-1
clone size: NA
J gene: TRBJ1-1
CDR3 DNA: TGCAGTGCCTACAGGGAGTACACTGAAGCTTTCTTT
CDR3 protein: CSAYREYTEAFF

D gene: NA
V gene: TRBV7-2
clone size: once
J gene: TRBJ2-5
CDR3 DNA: TGTGCCAGCAGCTTATGGCGAAGTGGGACCCAGTACTTC
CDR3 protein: CASSLWRSGTQYF

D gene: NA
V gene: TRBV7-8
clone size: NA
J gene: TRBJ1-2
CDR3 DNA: TGTGCCAGCAGCTTATGGGACAACCACTATGGCTACACCTTC
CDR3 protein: CASSLWDNHYGYTF

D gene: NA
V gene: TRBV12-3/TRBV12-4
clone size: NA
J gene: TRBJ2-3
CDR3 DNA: TGTGCCAGCAGTTTTATATCGTTTCCAGATACGCAGTATTTT
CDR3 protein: CASSFISFPDTQYF

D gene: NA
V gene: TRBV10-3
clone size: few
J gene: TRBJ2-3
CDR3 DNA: TGTGCCATCAGCAAATCGGCGGAAACTAGCACAGATACGCAGTATTTT
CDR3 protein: CAISKSAETSTDTQYF

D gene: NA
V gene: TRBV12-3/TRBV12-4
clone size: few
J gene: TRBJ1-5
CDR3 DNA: TGTGCCAGCGGACATTACAATCAGCCCCAGCATTTT
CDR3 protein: CASGHYNQPQHF

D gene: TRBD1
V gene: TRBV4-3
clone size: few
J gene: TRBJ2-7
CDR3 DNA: TGCGCCAGCAGCCAAGATCGCCAGGGGGTCGACGAGCAGTACTTC
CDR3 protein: CASSQDRQGVDEQYF

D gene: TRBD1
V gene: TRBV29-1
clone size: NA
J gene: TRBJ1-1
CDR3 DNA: TGCAGCGCCCTCTCCGGACAGGGGGACGCTGAAGCTTTCTTT
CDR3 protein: CSALSGQGDAEAFF

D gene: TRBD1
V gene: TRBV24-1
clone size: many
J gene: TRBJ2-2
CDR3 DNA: TGTGCCACCAGTGCGGGACAGGACTACACCGGGGAGCTGTTTTTT
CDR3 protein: CATSAGQDYTGELFF

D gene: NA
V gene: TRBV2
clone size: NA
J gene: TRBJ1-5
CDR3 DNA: TGTGCCAGCCAACAGTATAGCAATCAGCCCCAGCATTTT
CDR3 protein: CASQQYSNQPQHF

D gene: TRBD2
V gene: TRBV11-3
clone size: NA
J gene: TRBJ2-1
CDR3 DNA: TGTGCCAGCAGCTGCGGGGGGGCCCATGAGCAGTTCTTC
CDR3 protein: CASSCGGAHEQFF

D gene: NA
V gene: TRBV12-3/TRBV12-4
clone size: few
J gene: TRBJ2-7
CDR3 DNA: TGTGCCAGCAGTTTTGAAGATTACGAGCAGTACTTC
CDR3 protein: CASSFEDYEQYF

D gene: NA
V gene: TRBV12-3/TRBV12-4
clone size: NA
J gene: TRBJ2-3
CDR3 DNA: TGTGCCAGCAGTACGACCCCGACGGGCACAGATACGCAGTATTTT
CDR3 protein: CASSTTPTGTDTQYF

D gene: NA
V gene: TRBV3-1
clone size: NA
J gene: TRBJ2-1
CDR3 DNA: TGTGCCAGCAGCCAAGATCGTACTAGCCGGGATGAGCAGTTCTTC
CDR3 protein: CASSQDRTSRDEQFF

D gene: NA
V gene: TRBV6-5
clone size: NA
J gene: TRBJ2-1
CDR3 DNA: TGTGCCAGCAGTTTTTGGGATTGGGGGTACAATGAGCAGTTCTTC
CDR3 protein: CASSFWDWGYNEQFF

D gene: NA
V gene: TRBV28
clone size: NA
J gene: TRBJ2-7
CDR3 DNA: TGTGCCAGCAGTTTTTACCGGGTCCATGACGAGCAGTACTTC
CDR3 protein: CASSFYRVHDEQYF

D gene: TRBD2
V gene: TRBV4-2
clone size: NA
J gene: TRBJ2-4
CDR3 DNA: TGTGCCAGCAGCCCTCGTTTAACTAGCGGGGGGCCGTGGAGGACCAAAAACATTCAGTACTTC
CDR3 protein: CASSPRLTSGGPWRTKNIQYF

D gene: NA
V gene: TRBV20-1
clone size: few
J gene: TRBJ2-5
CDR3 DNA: TGCAGTGCTAGAGACTCGGGGGCGCTTTTAGGGGAGACCCAGTACTTC
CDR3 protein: CSARDSGALLGETQYF

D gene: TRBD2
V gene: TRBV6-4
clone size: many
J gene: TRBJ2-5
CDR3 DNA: TGTGCCAGCAGGCCACGGGGGGGCAGGGTAACCCTCGGGGCCCAAGAGACCCAGTACTTC
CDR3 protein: CASRPRGGRVTLGAQETQYF

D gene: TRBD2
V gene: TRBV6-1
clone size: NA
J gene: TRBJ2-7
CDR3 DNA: TGTGCCAGCAGCATTAGCGGGGGGACCTACGAGCAGTACTTC
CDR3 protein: CASSISGGTYEQYF

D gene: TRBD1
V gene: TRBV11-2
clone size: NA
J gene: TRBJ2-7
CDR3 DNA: TGTGCCAGCAGCAGGCCCTCCGGGACAGATTTTCCCTACGAGCAGTACTTC
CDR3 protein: CASSRPSGTDFPYEQYF

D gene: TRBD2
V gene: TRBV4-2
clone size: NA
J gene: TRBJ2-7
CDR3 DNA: TGTGCCAGCAGCCGCCGACTAGCGGAGACCTACGAGCAGTACTTC
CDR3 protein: CASSRRLAETYEQYF

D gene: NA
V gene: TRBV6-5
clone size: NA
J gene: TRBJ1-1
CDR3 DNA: TGTGCCAGCAGCCACTCTCCGGGGCGCACTGAAGCTTTCTTT
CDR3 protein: CASSHSPGRTEAFF

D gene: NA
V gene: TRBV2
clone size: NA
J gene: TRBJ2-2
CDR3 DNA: TGTGCCAGCGTTGGAACGAAAAACACCGGGGAGCTGTTTTTT
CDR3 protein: CASVGTKNTGELFF

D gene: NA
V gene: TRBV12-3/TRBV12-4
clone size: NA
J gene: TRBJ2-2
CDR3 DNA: TGTGCCAGCAGTCCCCGAAGTAGCCCCGGGGAGCTGTTTTTT
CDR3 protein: CASSPRSSPGELFF

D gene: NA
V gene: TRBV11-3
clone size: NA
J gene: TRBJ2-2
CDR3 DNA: TGTGCCAGCAGCCCGGGTTTACAGGGCCACACCGGGGAGCTGTTTTTT
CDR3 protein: CASSPGLQGHTGELFF

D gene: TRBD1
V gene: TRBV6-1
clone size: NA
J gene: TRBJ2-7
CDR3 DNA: TGTGCCAGCAGTGAAACCGGGACAGGGTCCTACGAGCAGTACTTC
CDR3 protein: CASSETGTGSYEQYF

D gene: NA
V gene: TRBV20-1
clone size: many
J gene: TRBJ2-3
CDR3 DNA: TGCAGTGCTCGCCCCTTCCGGACTGACACAGATACGCAGTATTTT
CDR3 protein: CSARPFRTDTDTQYF

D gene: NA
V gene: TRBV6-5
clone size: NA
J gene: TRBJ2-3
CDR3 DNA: TGTGCCAGCAGTTACTCGATCAGAGGTCTTGCAGCCGCGGATACGCAGTATTTT
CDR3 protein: CASSYSIRGLAAADTQYF

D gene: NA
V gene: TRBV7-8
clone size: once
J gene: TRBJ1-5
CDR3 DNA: TGTGCCAGCAGCCCACGTCTGGGAACCAATCAGCCCCAGCATTTT
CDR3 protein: CASSPRLGTNQPQHF

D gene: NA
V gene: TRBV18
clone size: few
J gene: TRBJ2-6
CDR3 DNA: TGTGCCAGCTCTGATGGGCTCTCTGGGGCCAACGTCCTGACTTTC
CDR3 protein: CASSDGLSGANVLTF

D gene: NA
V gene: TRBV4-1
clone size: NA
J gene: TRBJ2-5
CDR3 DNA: TGCGCCAGCAGCCAAGAACCGTACCAAGAGACCCAGTACTTC
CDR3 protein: CASSQEPYQETQYF

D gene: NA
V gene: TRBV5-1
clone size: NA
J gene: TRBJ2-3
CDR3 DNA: TGCGCCAGCAGCTCCCTACACGGGACTGGTGTTCGTTCGCAGTATTTT
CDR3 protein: CASSSLHGTGVRSQYF

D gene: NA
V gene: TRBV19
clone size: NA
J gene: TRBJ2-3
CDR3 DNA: TGTGCCAGTAGTATCAGTTGGGTCTTGGGCGGAGATACGCAGTATTTT
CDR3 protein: CASSISWVLGGDTQYF

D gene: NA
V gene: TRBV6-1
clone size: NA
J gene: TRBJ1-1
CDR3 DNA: TGTGCCAGCAGTCAGGGGCCTTTTAACACTGAAGCTTTCTTT
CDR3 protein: CASSQGPFNTEAFF

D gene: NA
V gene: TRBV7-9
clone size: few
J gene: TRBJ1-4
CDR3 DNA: TGTGCCAGCAGCTTAGGTACTTGGGGGCGTAATGAAAAACTGTTTTTT
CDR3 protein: CASSLGTWGRNEKLFF

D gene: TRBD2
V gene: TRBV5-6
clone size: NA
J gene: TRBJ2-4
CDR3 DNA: TGTGCCAGCAGCCCACTGTGGCGGGGGGGAGAAAACATTCAGTACTTC
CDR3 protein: CASSPLWRGGENIQYF

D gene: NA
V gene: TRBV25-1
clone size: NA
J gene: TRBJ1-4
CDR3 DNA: TGTGCCAGCACACCACCAACTAATGAAAAACTGTTTTTT
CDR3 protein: CASTPPTNEKLFF

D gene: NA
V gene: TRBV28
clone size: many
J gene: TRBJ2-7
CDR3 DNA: TGTGCCAGCAGTTTATCAGGGGGGATAGCCTACGAGCAGTACTTC
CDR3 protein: CASSLSGGIAYEQYF

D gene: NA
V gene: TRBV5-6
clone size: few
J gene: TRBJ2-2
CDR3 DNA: TGTGCCAGCAGCTTGGGGGCCTCGGGACCGTTCACCGGGGAGCTGTTTTTT
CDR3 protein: CASSLGASGPFTGELFF

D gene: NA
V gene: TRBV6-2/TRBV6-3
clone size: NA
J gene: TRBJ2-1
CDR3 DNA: TGTGCCAGCAGTTACAGGACTATACCCTACAATGAGCAGTTCTTC
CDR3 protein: CASSYRTIPYNEQFF

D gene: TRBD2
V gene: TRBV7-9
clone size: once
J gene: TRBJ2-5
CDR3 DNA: TGTGCCAGCAGCTTGGCAGCGGGAGGCGGAGAGACCCAGTACTTC
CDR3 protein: CASSLAAGGGETQYF